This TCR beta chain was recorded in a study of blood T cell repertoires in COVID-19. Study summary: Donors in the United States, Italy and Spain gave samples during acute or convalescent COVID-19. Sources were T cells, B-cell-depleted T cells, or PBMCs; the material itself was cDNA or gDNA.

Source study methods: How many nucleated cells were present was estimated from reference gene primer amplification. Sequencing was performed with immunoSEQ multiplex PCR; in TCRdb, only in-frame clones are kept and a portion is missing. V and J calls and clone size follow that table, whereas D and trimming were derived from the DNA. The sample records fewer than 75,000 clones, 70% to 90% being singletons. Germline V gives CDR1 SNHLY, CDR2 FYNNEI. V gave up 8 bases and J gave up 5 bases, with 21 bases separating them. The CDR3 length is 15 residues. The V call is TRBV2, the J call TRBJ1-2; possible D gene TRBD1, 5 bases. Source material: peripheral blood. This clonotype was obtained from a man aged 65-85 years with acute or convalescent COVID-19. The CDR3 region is CASHQRAGPIYGYTF. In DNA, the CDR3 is TGTGCCAGCCATCAAAGGGCAGGGCCAATTTATGGCTACACCTTC.